Reported below is one T cell receptor (beta chain). Its target antigen remains unknown. Within one base of it there is no much larger clone, and no base qualities were kept. CDR1 SNHLY and CDR2 FYNNEI are derived from the germline V gene. From the cysteine through the phenylalanine, the CDR3 covers 15 amino acids. Of all the DNA, just the CDR3 is kept, 45 bases in frame from base 1. V is pared back by 7 bases and J by 4 bases, with 16 bases lying between the germline termini. These data come from a study of radiation and T cells in renal cell carcinoma (TCRdb year 2020). Notes on the research overall: Samples were obtained from a clinical trial, in which 15 Gy stereotactic body radiation therapy was delivered to primary renal cell carcinomas and nephrectomy was performed 4 weeks later. TCR beta sequencing covered some 55 samples in total, comprising around 25 tumors and around 27 peripheral blood samples. In the 53 samples combined, some 4 million unique CDR3 nucleotide sequences were found, encoding about 2.7 million unique CDR3 amino acid sequences. What the research found in general, with its limitations: Tracking of blood repertoire dynamics stopped at about 4 weeks after treatment, with no follow-up past that point. Because the trial had a single-armed design, the trial could not examine how radiation dose or scheduling affected the TCR repertoire. An increase in top tumor clonotypes in blood was observed from baseline to 2 weeks post-radiation, followed by contraction by 4 weeks, which was taken to suggest transient expansion of tumor-resident clones. Because pretreatment tumor biopsies were not available, the baseline intratumoral presence of clonotypes could not be determined.

The time point label, as the study defines it: blood 2 weeks post-SBRT. The sample's treatment or condition label, decoded: 15 Gy SBRT to primary tumor, nephrectomy 4 weeks later. Serial peripheral blood from radiation-treated patients was sampled at baseline, 2 weeks and 4 weeks after SBRT to track tumor-enriched clonotypes. Renal cell carcinoma with clear cell pathology was present in all patients. The QIAamp DNA Blood Mini Kit (Qiagen) was used to prepare genomic DNA for TCR sequencing. Samples were included in the analyses only if all quality control checks were passed. Following the manufacturer's recommendations, the immunoSEQ kit was used to generate TCR beta libraries from genomic DNA. To prepare libraries, a first multiplex PCR with proprietary primers was run, followed by a second PCR that added unique barcodes, and a bead cleanup was done after each round. A kit-provided positive control reaction and a negative control reaction were included in every sample batch. The final libraries underwent checking on an Agilent 4200 TapeStation D1000 ScreenTape, volumetric pooling, and quantification by qPCR. Sequencing ran on an Illumina NextSeq500 with a MidOutput 150-cycle cartridge, using 156 Read1 and 15 Index1 cycles with kit custom primers. The pooled library was loaded at approximately 0.92 pM with around 20% PhiX control spiked in. On the authors' methods: Vendor-processed data were analyzed in R, and a clonotype was defined as all T cells sharing the same CDR3 nucleotide sequence. For clone abundance analyses, frequencies were normalized to the 10,000 most abundant clones per sample. Public T cell clones, which averaged fewer than five per sample, were removed prior to analysis. Tumor-enriched and baseline blood-enriched clonotypes were defined by at least a 32-fold difference in abundance between compartments. Clonotypes expanded or contracted between blood time points were identified with a beta-binomial differential abundance model. Tumor-blood repertoire similarity was measured with the Baroni-Urbani and Buser coefficient, and groups were compared using two-tailed Wilcoxon tests in R. The clones in this table, taken by TCRdb from immuneACCESS, are in-frame only. Not every clone is retained; where verified, under half of the shortfall comes from an unresolved V gene, and the cause of the rest is unknown. That table is the source of V, J and clone size, and D and trimming were worked out from the DNA. Within this sample are tens of thousands of clones, with 70% to 90% of them counted one time only. The ten top clones hold 20% to 25% of the sample.

This chain is built from TRBV2 and TRBJ2-2; TRBD2 is a possible D gene, resting on 7 matching bases. This material consisted of blood, taken from a patient whose treatment included radiotherapy and nephrectomy. This clonotype originated in a woman in her fifties or sixties with renal cell carcinoma. The DNA is as follows: TGTGCCAGCAAACGCGCGGGGGCCACCACCGGGGAGCTGTTTTTT. This yields the protein CASKRAGATTGELFF.